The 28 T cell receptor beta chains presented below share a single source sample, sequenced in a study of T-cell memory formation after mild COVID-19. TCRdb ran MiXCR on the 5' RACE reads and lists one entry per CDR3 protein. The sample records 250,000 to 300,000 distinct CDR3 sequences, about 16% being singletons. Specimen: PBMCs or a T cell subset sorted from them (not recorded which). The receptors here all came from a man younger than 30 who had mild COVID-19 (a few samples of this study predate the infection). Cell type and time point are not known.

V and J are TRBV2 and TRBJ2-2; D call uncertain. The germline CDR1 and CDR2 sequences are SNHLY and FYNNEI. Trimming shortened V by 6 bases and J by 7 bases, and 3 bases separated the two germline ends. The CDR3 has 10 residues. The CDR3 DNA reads TGTGCCAGCAGGGTCGGGGAGCTGTTTTTT. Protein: CASRVGELFF.

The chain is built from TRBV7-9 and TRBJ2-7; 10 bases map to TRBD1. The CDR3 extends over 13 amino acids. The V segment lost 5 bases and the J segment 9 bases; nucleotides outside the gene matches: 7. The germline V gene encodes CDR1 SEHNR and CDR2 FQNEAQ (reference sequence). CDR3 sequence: CASSATGGSVQYV. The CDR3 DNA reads TGTGCCAGCAGCGCGACAGGGGGCAGTGTGCAGTACGTC.

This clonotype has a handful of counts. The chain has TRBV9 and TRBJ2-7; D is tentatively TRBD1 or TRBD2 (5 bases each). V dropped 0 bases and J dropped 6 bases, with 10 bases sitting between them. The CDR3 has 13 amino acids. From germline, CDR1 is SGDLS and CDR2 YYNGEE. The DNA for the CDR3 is TGTGCCAGCAGCGTAGGGGTTGGGGGCGAGCAGTACTTC. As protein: CASSVGVGGEQYF. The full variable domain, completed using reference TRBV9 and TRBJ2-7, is DSGVTQTPKHLITATGQRVTLRCSPRSGDLSVYWYQQSLDQGLQFLIQYYNGEERAKGNILERFSAQQFPDLHSELNLSSLELGDSALYFCASSVGVGGEQYFGPGTRLTVT.

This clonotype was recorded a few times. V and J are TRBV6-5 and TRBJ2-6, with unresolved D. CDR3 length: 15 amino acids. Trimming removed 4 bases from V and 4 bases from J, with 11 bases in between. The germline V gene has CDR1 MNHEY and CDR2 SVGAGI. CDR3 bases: TGTGCCAGCAGTTTTCGACTGTCCGGGGCCAACGTCCTGACTTTC. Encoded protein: CASSFRLSGANVLTF.

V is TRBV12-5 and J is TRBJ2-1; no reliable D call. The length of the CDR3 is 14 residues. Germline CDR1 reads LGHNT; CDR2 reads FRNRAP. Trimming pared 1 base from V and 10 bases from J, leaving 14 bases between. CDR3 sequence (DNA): TGTGCTAGTGGTTTGGGGGCAGGTCGAGTGGAGCAGTTCTTC. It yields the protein CASGLGAGRVEQFF.

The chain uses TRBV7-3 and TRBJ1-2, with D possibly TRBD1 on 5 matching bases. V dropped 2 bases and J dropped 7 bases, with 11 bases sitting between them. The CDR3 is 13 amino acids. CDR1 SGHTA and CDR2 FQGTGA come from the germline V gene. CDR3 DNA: TGTGCCAGCAGCTTACCCTCGACAGCTGGCTACACCTTC. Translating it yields CASSLPSTAGYTF.

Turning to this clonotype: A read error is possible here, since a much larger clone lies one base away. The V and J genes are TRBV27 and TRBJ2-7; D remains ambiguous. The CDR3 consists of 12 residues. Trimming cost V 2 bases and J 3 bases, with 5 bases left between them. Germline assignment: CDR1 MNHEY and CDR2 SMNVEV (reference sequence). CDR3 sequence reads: CASSLPDYEQYV. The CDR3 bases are TGTGCCAGCAGTTTACCGGACTACGAGCAGTACGTC.

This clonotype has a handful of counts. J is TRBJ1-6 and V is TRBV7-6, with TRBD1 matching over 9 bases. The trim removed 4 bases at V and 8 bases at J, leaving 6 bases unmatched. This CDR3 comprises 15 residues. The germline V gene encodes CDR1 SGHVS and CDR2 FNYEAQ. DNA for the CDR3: TGTGCCAGCAGCTCCCTGGGACAGGGATATTCACCCCTCCACTTT. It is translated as CASSSLGQGYSPLHF.

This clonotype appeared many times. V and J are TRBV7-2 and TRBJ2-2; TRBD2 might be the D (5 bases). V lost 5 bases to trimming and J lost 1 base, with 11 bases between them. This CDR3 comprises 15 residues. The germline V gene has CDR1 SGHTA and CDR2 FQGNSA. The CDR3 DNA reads TGTGCCAGCAGCAGAGGGCCAGGGAACACCGGGGAGCTGTTTTTT. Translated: CASSRGPGNTGELFF.

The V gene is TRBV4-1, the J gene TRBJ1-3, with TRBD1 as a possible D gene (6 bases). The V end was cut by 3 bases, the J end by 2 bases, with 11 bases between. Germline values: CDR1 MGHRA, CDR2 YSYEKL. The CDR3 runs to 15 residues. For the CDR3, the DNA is TGCGCCAGCAGCCACTCCGGACAGACTGGAAACACCATATATTTT. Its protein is CASSHSGQTGNTIYF.

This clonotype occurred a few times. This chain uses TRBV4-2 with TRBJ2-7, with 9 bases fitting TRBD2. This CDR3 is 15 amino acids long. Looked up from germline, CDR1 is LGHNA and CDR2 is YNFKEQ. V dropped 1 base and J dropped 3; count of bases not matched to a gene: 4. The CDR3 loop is CASSQVEAGGYEQYF. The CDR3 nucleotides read TGTGCCAGCAGCCAAGTCGAAGCGGGGGGCTACGAGCAGTACTTC.

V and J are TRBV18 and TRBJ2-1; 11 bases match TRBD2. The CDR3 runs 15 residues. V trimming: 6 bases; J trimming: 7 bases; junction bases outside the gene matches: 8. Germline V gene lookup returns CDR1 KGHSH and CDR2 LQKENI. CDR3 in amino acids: CASSNSGGALNEQFF. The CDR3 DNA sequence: TGTGCCAGCTCGAATAGCGGGGGGGCCTTGAATGAGCAGTTCTTC. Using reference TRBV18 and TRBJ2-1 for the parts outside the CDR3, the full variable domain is NAGVMQNPRHLVRRRGQEARLRCSPMKGHSHVYWYRQLPEEGLKFMVYLQKENIIDESGMPKERFSAEFPKEGPSILRIQQVVRGDSAAYFCASSNSGGALNEQFFGPGTRLTVL.

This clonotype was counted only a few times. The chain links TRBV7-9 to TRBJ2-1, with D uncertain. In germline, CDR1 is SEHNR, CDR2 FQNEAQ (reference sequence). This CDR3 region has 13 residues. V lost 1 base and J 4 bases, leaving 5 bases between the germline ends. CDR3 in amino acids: CASSLEAYNEQFF. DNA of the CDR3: TGTGCCAGCAGCTTAGAGGCATACAATGAGCAGTTCTTC.

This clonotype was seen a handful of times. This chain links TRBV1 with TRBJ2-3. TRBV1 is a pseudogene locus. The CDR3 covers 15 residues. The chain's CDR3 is CTSSHEEGPTDTQYF. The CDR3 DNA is TGCACCAGCAGCCATGAAGAAGGTCCCACAGATACGCAGTATTTT.

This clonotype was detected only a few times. In nucleotides, the CDR3 is TGTGCCAGCAGCCCCGGCTGGGGCGAGAACACTGAAGCTTTCTTT. This encodes CASSPGWGENTEAFF. V is TRBV7-9 and J is TRBJ1-1, with D possibly matching TRBD1 (5 bases). The CDR3 is 15 residues long. Germline V gene data show CDR1 as SEHNR and CDR2 as FQNEAQ (reference sequence). V lost 5 bases and J 1 base, leaving 14 bases between the germline ends.

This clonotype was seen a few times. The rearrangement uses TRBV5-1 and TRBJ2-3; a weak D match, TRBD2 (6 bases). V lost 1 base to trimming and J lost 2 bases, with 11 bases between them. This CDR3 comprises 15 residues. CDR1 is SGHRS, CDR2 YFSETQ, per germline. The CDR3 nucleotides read TGCGCCAGCAGCTTGTTGGGACTTAACACAGATACGCAGTATTTT. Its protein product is CASSLLGLNTDTQYF.

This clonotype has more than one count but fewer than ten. The CDR3 here is CASSGRISQTYTATQYF. Here the CDR3 DNA reads TGTGCCAGCAGCGGCCGTATTAGCCAAACTTACACGGCTACGCAGTATTTT. The chain employs TRBV9 and TRBJ2-3; D remains unclear. Germline assignment: CDR1 SGDLS and CDR2 YYNGEE. V lost 3 bases to trimming and J lost 8 bases, with 25 bases between them. The CDR3 is 17 residues long.

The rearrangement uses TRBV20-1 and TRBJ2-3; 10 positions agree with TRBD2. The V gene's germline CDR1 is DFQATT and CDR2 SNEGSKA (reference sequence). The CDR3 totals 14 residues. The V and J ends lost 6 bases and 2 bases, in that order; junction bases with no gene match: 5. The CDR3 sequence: CSAKRGGFTDTQYF. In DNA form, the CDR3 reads TGCAGTGCCAAGCGGGGGGGATTCACAGATACGCAGTATTTT.

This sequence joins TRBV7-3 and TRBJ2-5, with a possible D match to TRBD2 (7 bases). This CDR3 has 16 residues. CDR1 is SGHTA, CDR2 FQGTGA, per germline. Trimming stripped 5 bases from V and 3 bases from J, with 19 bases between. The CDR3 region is CASSPLGGAGKETQYF. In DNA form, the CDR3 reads TGTGCCAGCAGCCCGCTGGGGGGGGCGGGGAAAGAGACCCAGTACTTC.

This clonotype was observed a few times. CDR3 sequence reads: CASSTSGTGAPGANVLTF. CDR3 DNA sequence: TGTGCCAGCAGCACATCCGGGACAGGGGCGCCAGGGGCCAACGTCCTGACTTTC. The chain carries TRBV7-2 and TRBJ2-6, with 10 bases identical to TRBD1. Unmatched junction bases numbered 11, after V lost 5 bases and J lost 4 bases. This CDR3 comprises 18 residues. Germline CDR1 is SGHTA and CDR2 is FQGNSA.

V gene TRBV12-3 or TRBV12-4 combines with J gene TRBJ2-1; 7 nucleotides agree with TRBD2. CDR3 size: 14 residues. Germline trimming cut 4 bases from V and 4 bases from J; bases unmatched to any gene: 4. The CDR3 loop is CASSSGGKYNEQFF. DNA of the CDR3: TGTGCCAGCAGTTCCGGGGGGAAATACAATGAGCAGTTCTTC.

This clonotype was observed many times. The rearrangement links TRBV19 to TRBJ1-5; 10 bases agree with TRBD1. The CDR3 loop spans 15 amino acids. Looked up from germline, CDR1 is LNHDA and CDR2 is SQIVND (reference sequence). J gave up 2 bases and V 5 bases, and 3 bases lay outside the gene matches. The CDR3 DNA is TGTGCCAGTAGTCGGACAGGGGGAGGCAATCAGCCCCAGCATTTT. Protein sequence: CASSRTGGGNQPQHF.

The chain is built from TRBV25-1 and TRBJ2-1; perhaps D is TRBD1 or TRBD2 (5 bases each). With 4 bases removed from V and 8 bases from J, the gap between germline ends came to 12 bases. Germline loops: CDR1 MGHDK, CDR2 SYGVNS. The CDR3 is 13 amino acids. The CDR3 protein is CASSGIGGYEQFF. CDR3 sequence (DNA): TGTGCCAGCAGTGGTATTGGGGGTTATGAGCAGTTCTTC.

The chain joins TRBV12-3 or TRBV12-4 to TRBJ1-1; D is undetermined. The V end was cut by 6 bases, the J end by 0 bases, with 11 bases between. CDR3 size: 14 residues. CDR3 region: CASSPKTLNTEAFF. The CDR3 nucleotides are TGTGCCAGCAGCCCCAAGACTTTGAACACTGAAGCTTTCTTT.

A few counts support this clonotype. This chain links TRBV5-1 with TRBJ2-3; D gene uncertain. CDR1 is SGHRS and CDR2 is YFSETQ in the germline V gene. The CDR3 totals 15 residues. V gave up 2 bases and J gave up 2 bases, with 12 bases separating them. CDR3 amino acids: CASSLDSRDTDTQYF. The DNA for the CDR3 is TGCGCCAGCAGCTTAGATTCAAGGGACACAGATACGCAGTATTTT.

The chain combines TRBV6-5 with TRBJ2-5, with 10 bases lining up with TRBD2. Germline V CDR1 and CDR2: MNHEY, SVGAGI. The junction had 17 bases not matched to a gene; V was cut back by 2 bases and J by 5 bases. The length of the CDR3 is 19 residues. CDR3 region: CASSYHYYTGTSDTETQYF. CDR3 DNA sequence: TGTGCCAGCAGTTACCATTATTACACCGGGACTAGCGATACGGAGACCCAGTACTTC.

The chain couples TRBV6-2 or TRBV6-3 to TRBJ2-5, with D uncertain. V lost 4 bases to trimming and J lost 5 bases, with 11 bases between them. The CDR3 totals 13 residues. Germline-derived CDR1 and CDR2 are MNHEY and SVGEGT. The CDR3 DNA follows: TGTGCCAGCAGTTGGTATGATGGTGAGACCCAGTACTTC. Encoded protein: CASSWYDGETQYF.

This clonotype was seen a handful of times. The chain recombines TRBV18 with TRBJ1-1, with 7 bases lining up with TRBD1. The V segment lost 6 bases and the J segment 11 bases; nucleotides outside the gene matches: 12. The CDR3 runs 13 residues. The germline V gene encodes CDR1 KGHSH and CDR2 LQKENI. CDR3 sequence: CASSQGQHVHAFF. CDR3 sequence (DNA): TGTGCCAGCTCCCAGGGACAGCACGTGCATGCTTTCTTT.